These 21 T cell receptor beta chains were sequenced from one sample in a study of cytomegalovirus exposure and HLA in healthy donors. 60 Vbeta and 13 Jbeta primers were used in PCR. TCRdb's table, derived via immunoSEQ multiplex PCR, lists solely in-frame clones and lacks some. The sample has approximately 140,000 clones; 70% to 80% are singletons. The specimen was PBMCs. These receptors originate from a middle-aged man in good health and CMV-seropositive.

This clone came up a few times. This specimen includes other DNA sequences encoding the same CDR3. This chain uses TRBV9 with TRBJ1-4, with 7 bases aligning to TRBD1. J was trimmed by 5 bases and V by 4 bases; bases with no gene match: 5. The CDR3 totals 14 residues. Germline CDR1 is SGDLS and CDR2 is YYNGEE. CDR3 amino acids: CASSPRQGNEKLFF. CDR3 DNA: TGTGCCAGCAGCCCTCGACAGGGCAATGAAAAACTGTTTTTT.

This clone was detected only once. The chain employs TRBV10-3 and TRBJ2-7; D gene unclear. The CDR3 contains 14 residues. Germline assignment: CDR1 ENHRY and CDR2 SYGVKD. The ends were cut back, 3 bases at V and 0 bases at J, with 9 bases in the middle. The CDR3 bases are TGTGCCATCAGTGACTTAAAGAGCTCCTACGAGCAGTACTTC. As protein: CAISDLKSSYEQYF.

The chain carries TRBV18 and TRBJ1-2, with 9 bases aligning to TRBD1. The ends lost 3 bases at V and 8 bases at J; junction bases unmatched: 13. The CDR3 contains 16 residues. The germline CDR1 and CDR2 sequences are KGHSH and LQKENI. The CDR3 bases are TGTGCCAGCTCACCTCTTCAACAGGGGGCAAGTGGGGGCTACACCTTC. It codes for CASSPLQQGASGGYTF.

V usage is TRBV7-8 and J usage is TRBJ2-7; the match to TRBD2 covers 7 bases. CDR3 length: 17 amino acids. J gave up 6 bases and V 5 bases, and 19 bases lay outside the gene matches. Germline CDR1 is SGHVS and CDR2 is FQNEAQ. Written as DNA, the CDR3 is TGTGCCAGCAGCCCGCGGGGGAGCGGGGAAACCTACCGCGAGCAGTACTTC. Protein product: CASSPRGSGETYREQYF.

The chain has TRBV10-3 and TRBJ1-5; TRBD1 is a possible D gene (5 bases). The ends were cut back, 3 bases at V and 2 bases at J, with 11 bases in the middle. CDR1 ENHRY and CDR2 SYGVKD come from the germline V gene. The CDR3 consists of 15 residues. The CDR3 nucleotides are TGTGCCATCAGTGAAAGTGGAGGGGGCAATCAGCCCCAGCATTTT. It yields the protein CAISESGGGNQPQHF.

The chain is built from TRBV5-4 and TRBJ2-3; 7 bases are shared with TRBD2. CDR3 length equals 14 residues. From germline, CDR1 is SGHNT and CDR2 YYREEE (reference sequence). Unmatched junction bases numbered 3, after V lost 3 bases and J lost 2 bases. The CDR3 nucleotides read TGTGCCAGCAGCTCAAAGCGGGACACAGATACGCAGTATTTT. This codes for CASSSKRDTDTQYF.

This chain uses TRBV12-5 with TRBJ2-2; 7 bases fit TRBD2. The CDR3 is 15 amino acids. Germline V gives CDR1 LGHNT, CDR2 FRNRAP. Losses at the gene ends were 3 bases for V and 5 bases for J; bases not matched to a gene: 6. CDR3 amino acids: CASGLRAGVTGELFF. The CDR3 DNA reads as TGTGCTAGTGGTTTAAGGGCGGGAGTGACCGGGGAGCTGTTTTTT.

The DNA for the CDR3 is TGTGCCAGCAGCTTGGGGCAGAACTACAATGAGCAGTTCTTC. It specifies CASSLGQNYNEQFF. This rearrangement joins TRBV5-4 to TRBJ2-1; D call uncertain. The CDR3 is 14 residues long. Germline assignment: CDR1 SGHNT and CDR2 YYREEE (reference sequence). With 0 bases removed from V and 3 bases from J, the gap between germline ends came to 7 bases.

V is TRBV10-3 and J is TRBJ2-7, with 8 bases lining up with TRBD2. Germline lookup yields CDR1 ENHRY and CDR2 SYGVKD. With 10 bases clipped from V and 1 base from J, the junction kept 9 bases outside the gene matches. The CDR3 contains 14 residues. The CDR3 here is CATQTGTSSYEQYF. CDR3 sequence (DNA): TGTGCCACTCAAACAGGGACTAGTTCCTACGAGCAGTACTTC.

This clone was counted only a few times. The gene calls are TRBV7-3 and TRBJ2-3; maybe TRBD1 (5 bases). Trimming left V 2 bases short and J 4 bases short, with 10 bases between. The germline V gene encodes CDR1 SGHTA and CDR2 FQGTGA. This CDR3 is built from 14 residues. The CDR3 spells CASSLEGASDTQYF. CDR3 coding DNA: TGTGCCAGCAGCTTAGAAGGGGCTTCAGATACGCAGTATTTT.

V gene TRBV28 combines with J gene TRBJ2-5; 11 nucleotides match TRBD2. This CDR3 has 17 amino acids. CDR1 MDHEN and CDR2 SYDVKM come from the germline V gene. Losses at the gene ends were 5 bases for V and 4 bases for J; bases not matched to a gene: 12. In DNA form, the CDR3 reads TGTGCCAGCAGTACCCCAATACTAGCGGGAGAGCGAGAGACCCAGTACTTC. It codes for CASSTPILAGERETQYF.

The chain has TRBV7-8 and TRBJ2-1, with 9 bases aligning to TRBD2. Germline-derived CDR1 and CDR2 are SGHVS and FQNEAQ. The CDR3 length is 16 residues. With 3 bases clipped from V and 0 bases from J, the junction kept 3 bases outside the gene matches. The CDR3 DNA reads as TGTGCCAGCAGCTTGGGCGGGAGGGCCTCCTACAATGAGCAGTTCTTC. Amino acids: CASSLGGRASYNEQFF.

Here the CDR3 DNA reads TGCGCCAGCAGCCAAGTTGCCTCGGGACAGAATTCCGATACGCAGTATTTT. Translated: CASSQVASGQNSDTQYF. The chain uses TRBV4-1 and TRBJ2-3; 7 nucleotides align to TRBD1. J was trimmed by 6 bases and V by 1 base; bases with no gene match: 13. CDR3 length: 17 amino acids. The germline V gene has CDR1 MGHRA and CDR2 YSYEKL.

This clone was seen just once. The chain carries TRBV5-1 and TRBJ2-2; 10 nucleotides agree with TRBD2. V shed 3 bases, J shed 3 bases, and the junction held 2 bases outside the gene matches. The CDR3 covers 15 residues. Germline V gives CDR1 SGHRS, CDR2 YFSETQ. CDR3 DNA: TGCGCCAGCAGCTCACTAGCGGGGCACACCGGGGAGCTGTTTTTT. Protein: CASSSLAGHTGELFF.

The genes are TRBV18 and TRBJ2-1; tentative D call: TRBD1 (7 bases). Deletions cut 0 bases from V and 4 bases from J, with 13 bases between. CDR1 KGHSH and CDR2 LQKENI come from the germline V gene. This CDR3 has 16 residues. CDR3 loop: CASSPPRGTLYNEQFF. The CDR3 bases are TGTGCCAGCTCACCACCCAGGGGGACTCTTTACAATGAGCAGTTCTTC.

The V call is TRBV7-9, the J call TRBJ2-7, with D possibly TRBD2 on 7 matching bases. The CDR3 consists of 17 residues. V was cut by 1 base and J by 2 bases, with 18 bases left in between. Germline-derived CDR1 and CDR2 are SEHNR and FQNEAQ (reference sequence). The CDR3 spells CASSLGGGGLVPYEQYF. The CDR3 DNA reads as TGTGCCAGCAGCTTAGGGGGAGGGGGGCTCGTCCCCTACGAGCAGTACTTC.

The chain is built from TRBV2 and TRBJ1-2; no reliable D call. Germline V CDR1 and CDR2: SNHLY, FYNNEI. The V end was cut by 6 bases, the J end by 6 bases, with 17 bases between. The CDR3 has 14 residues. The DNA of the CDR3 is TGTGCCAGCAGCACCGATAAGGAGCGGGATGGCTACACCTTC. Translation: CASSTDKERDGYTF.

The J gene is TRBJ2-5, the V gene TRBV28; possibly TRBD1 for D (6 bases). The CDR3 consists of 16 residues. With 5 bases removed from V and 0 bases from J, the gap between germline ends came to 16 bases. Per germline, CDR1 MDHEN and CDR2 SYDVKM. CDR3 amino acids: CASSPNAGQHQETQYF. The CDR3 DNA reads as TGTGCCAGCAGTCCGAACGCCGGACAGCACCAAGAGACCCAGTACTTC. The variable domain in full, with the rest retrieved from reference TRBV28 and TRBJ2-5, is DVKVTQSSRYLVKRTGEKVFLECVQDMDHENMFWYRQDPGLGLRLIYFSYDVKMKEKGDIPEGYSVSREKKERFSLILESASTNQTSMYLCASSPNAGQHQETQYFGPGTRLLVL.

Regarding this clone: The junction departs from germline at one end; a sequencing error may be responsible. The rearrangement uses TRBV7-9 and TRBJ1-1; D may be TRBD1 (5 bases). This CDR3 has 13 residues. The germline gives CDR1 SEHNR, CDR2 FQNEAQ (reference sequence). The CDR3 protein is CSSSLLGGEEAFF. The CDR3 DNA reads as TGTTCCAGCAGCTTACTGGGGGGTGAAGAGGCTTTCTTT.

This chain connects TRBV15 to TRBJ2-1; TRBD2 might be the D (5 bases). The ends were cut back, 0 bases at V and 3 bases at J, with 9 bases in the middle. CDR3 length: 15 amino acids. Germline V CDR1 and CDR2: LNHNV, YYDKDF (reference sequence). The CDR3 reads CATSRESGSYNEQFF. In nucleotides, the CDR3 is TGTGCCACCAGCAGAGAAAGCGGTAGCTACAATGAGCAGTTCTTC.

The rearrangement uses TRBV6-5 and TRBJ2-1; TRBD2 matches at 8 bases. The CDR3 consists of 15 residues. The germline gives CDR1 MNHEY, CDR2 SVGAGI. The V and J ends lost 3 bases and 6 bases, in that order; junction bases with no gene match: 7. DNA of the CDR3: TGTGCCAGCAGTTATGGGACTAGTAAGCCCAATGAGCAGTTCTTC. It codes for CASSYGTSKPNEQFF.